The 10 T cell receptor beta chains below come from one sample, sequenced in a study of shared clonotypes between healthy human individuals. Generated by immunoSEQ multiplex PCR, the TCRdb table keeps only in-frame clones and is missing some. This sample has roughly 2,500,000 clones, with 80% to 95% found just once. The sequenced sample was naive CD4+ T cells from PBMCs. As for subset: CD45RA+ positively selected. These receptors all stem from a man between 18 and 29 years old in good health. Some clones in this sample may be carry-over from other donors' samples.

This rearrangement joins TRBV18 to TRBJ2-3, with D possibly TRBD2 on 6 matching bases. Germline CDR1 and CDR2: KGHSH and LQKENI. The CDR3 spans 16 residues. Trimming cost V 3 bases and J 5 bases, with 18 bases left between them. CDR3 loop: CASSPTSIGGRDTQYF. The CDR3 nucleotides read TGTGCCAGCTCACCGACTAGTATCGGGGGACGAGATACGCAGTATTTT.

The V and J genes are TRBV4-2 and TRBJ2-1; 11 nucleotides align to TRBD2. V gave up 4 bases and J gave up 5 bases; unmatched junction bases: 7. Germline assignment: CDR1 LGHNA and CDR2 YNFKEQ. This CDR3 is 16 amino acids long. CDR3: CASSRNSGRGDNEQFF. DNA of the CDR3: TGTGCCAGCAGCCGAAATAGCGGGAGGGGAGACAATGAGCAGTTCTTC.

The rearrangement links TRBV7-9 to TRBJ1-1, with no clear D. In germline, CDR1 is SEHNR, CDR2 FQNEAQ (reference sequence). Trimming removed 6 bases at V and 1 base at J, with 9 bases between. The CDR3 is 13 amino acids. The chain's CDR3 is CASSMGGNTEAFF. In nucleotides, the CDR3 is TGTGCCAGCAGTATGGGAGGGAACACTGAAGCTTTCTTT.

J is TRBJ2-3 and V is TRBV19, with TRBD2 matching over 13 bases. The CDR3 spans 15 residues. V shed 8 bases and J 0 bases; nucleotides not matched to a gene: 2. Germline lookup yields CDR1 LNHDA and CDR2 SQIVND (reference sequence). CDR3 residues: CASGTSGISTDTQYF. As DNA, the CDR3 is TGTGCCAGTGGGACTAGCGGGATTAGCACAGATACGCAGTATTTT.

This clone appeared once. The V and J genes are TRBV5-8 and TRBJ2-7, with 10 bases matching TRBD2. J was trimmed by 1 base and V by 4 bases; bases with no gene match: 8. Germline V gene sequence: CDR1 SGHTS, CDR2 YDEGEE. The CDR3 is made up of 16 amino acids. As DNA, the CDR3 is TGTGCCAGCAGCCTCACAGAGCGGGAGGGTTCCTACGAGCAGTACTTC. Its protein product is CASSLTEREGSYEQYF.

The CDR3 region has the DNA TGTGCCAGCAGTTTAAGTGCGGGAGGCGGGGAGACCCAGTACTTC. This encodes CASSLSAGGGETQYF. The V and J genes are TRBV28 and TRBJ2-5, with 8 positions matching TRBD2. This CDR3 spans 15 amino acids. Germline CDR1 MDHEN, CDR2 SYDVKM. With V trimmed by 2 bases and J by 5 bases, 7 bases remained unmatched.

This chain joins TRBV7-9 and TRBJ1-1; D is ambiguous. This CDR3 has 13 amino acids. Trimming left V 3 bases short and J 5 bases short, with 10 bases between. Looked up from germline, CDR1 is SEHNR and CDR2 is FQNEAQ (reference sequence). DNA for the CDR3: TGTGCCAGCAGCTTCGCAATAGAAACTGAAGCTTTCTTT. This gives the protein CASSFAIETEAFF.

CDR3 DNA sequence: TGTGCCAGCATCCACTGGGGGTCCTTAGGTACTGGGGCCAACGTCCTGACTTTC. It is translated as CASIHWGSLGTGANVLTF. The chain joins TRBV7-8 to TRBJ2-6; D may be TRBD1 or TRBD2 (5 bases each). V lost 7 bases and J 2 bases, leaving 21 bases between the germline ends. Germline values: CDR1 SGHVS, CDR2 FQNEAQ. This CDR3 comprises 18 residues.

This chain joins TRBV7-9 and TRBJ1-2; a possible D gene is TRBD1 (6 bases). This CDR3 has 17 residues. With 5 bases removed from V and 4 bases from J, the gap between germline ends came to 23 bases. Germline-derived CDR1 and CDR2 are SEHNR and FQNEAQ (reference sequence). The CDR3 protein is CASSTPVSGAIVYGYTF. CDR3 coding DNA: TGTGCCAGCAGCACCCCAGTGTCGGGGGCTATTGTCTATGGCTACACCTTC. The entire variable domain, with the rest obtained from reference TRBV7-9 and TRBJ1-2, is as follows: DTGVSQNPRHKITKRGQNVTFRCDPISEHNRLYWYRQTLGQGPEFLTYFQNEAQLEKSRLLSDRFSAERPKGSFSTLEIQRTEQGDSAMYLCASSTPVSGAIVYGYTFGSGTRLTVV.

The chain has TRBV5-1 and TRBJ2-7, with D unclear. Germline V CDR1 and CDR2: SGHRS, YFSETQ. This CDR3 contains 15 residues. The V gene lost 0 bases and the J gene lost 2 bases, with 12 bases spanning the gap. This CDR3 is CASSLDQTSTYEQYF. The CDR3 region has the DNA TGCGCCAGCAGCTTGGACCAGACAAGCACCTACGAGCAGTACTTC.